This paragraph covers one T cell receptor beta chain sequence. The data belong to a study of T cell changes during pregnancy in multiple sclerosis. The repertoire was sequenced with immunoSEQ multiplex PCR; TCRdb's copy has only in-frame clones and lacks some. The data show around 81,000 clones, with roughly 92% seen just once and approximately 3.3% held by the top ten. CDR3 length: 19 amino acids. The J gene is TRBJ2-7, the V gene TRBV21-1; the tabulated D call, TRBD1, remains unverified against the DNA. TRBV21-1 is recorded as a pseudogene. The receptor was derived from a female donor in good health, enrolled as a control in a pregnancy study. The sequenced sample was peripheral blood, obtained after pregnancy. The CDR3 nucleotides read TGTGCCAGCAGCAAAGCTCGTAGGAACCGGGACAGGCAATTCTACGAGCAGTACTTC. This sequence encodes CASSKARRNRDRQFYEQYF.